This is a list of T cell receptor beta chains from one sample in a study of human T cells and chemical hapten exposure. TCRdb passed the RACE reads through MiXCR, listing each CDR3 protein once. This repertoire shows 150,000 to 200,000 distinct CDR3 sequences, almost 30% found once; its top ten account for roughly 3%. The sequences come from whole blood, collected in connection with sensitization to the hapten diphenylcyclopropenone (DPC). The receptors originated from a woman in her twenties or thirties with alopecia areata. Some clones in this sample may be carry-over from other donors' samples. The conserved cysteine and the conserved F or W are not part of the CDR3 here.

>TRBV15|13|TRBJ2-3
ATSEGLAVRDTQY
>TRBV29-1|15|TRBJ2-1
SVDRRGLASSYNEQF
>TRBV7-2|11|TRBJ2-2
ASKGTRTGELF
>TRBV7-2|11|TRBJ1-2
ASSSSKVYGYT
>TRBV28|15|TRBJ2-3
ASSSPGLAGGRDTQY
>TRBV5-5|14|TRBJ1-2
ASSLKQGRDNYGYT
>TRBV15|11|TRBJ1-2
ATSRAGLYGYT
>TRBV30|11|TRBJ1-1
AWSVQQVTEAF
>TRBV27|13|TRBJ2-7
ASSPRGGAGYEQY
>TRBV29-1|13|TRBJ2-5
SVESGTGDQETQY
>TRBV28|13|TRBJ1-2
ASTGQGATILRYT
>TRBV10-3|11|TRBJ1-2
AITVGQNYGYT
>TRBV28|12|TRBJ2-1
ASSLSSSGDEQF
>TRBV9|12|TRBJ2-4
ASSVRAQGVIQY
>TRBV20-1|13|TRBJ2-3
SALSDRDGTDTQY
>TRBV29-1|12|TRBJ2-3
SVAGRASTDTQY
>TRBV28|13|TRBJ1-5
ASSPAGAPLNPQH
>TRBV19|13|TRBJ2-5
ASSSMRGLQETQY
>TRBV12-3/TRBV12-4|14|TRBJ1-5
ASSLMGGAPGQPQH
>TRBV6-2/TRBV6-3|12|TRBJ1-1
ASSYRPLNTEAF
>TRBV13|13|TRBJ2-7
ASSPGTGNSYEQY
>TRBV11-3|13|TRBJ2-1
ASSKGVIRDNEQF
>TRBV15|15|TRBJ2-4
ATSRGQGSLAKNIQY
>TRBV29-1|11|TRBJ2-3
SVGGEATDTQY
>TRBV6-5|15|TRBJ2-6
ASSFESRVFGANVLT
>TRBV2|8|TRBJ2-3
ASKGGTQY
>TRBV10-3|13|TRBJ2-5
AISDTTRGGETQY
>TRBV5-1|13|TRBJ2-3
ASSLSRMESDTQY
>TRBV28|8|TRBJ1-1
SSMNTEAF
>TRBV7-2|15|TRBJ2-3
ASYRTSGELGTDTQY
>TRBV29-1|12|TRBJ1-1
SVEGVLMNTEAF
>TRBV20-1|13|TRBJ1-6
SAWDGSSYNSPLH
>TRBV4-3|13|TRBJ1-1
ASSQAANMGTEAF
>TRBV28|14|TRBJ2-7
ASSYQRDTGSYEQY
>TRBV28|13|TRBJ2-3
ASSLFRGSTDTQY
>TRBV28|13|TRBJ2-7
ASSTAGTGGDEQY
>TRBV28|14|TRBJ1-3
ASRRVTQGRGNTIY
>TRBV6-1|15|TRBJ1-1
ASSEWGAGSRVTEAF
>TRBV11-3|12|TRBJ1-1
ASSLTFMNTEAF
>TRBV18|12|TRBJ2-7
ASGIGQGVREQY
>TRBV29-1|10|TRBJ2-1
SAGDRRDEQF
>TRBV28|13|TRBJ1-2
ASSFGGRAVYGYT